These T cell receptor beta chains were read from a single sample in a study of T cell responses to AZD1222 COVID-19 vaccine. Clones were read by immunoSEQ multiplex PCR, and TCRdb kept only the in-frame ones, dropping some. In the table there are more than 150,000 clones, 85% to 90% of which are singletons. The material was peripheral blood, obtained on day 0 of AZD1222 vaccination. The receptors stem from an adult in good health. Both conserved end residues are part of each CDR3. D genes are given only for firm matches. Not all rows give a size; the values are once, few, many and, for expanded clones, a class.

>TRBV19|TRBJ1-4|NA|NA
TGTGCCAGTAGATTAAGTGGGGCGCCTAATGAAAAACTGTTTTTT
CASRLSGAPNEKLFF
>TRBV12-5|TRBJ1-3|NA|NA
TGTGCTGGGGGTTCTGGAAACACCATATATTTT
CAGGSGNTIYF
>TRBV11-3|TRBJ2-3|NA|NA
TGTGCCAGCAGCTTCGCGGGACTCCGCACAGATACGCAGTATTTT
CASSFAGLRTDTQYF
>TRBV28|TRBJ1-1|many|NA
TGTGCCAGCAGTTTAGGCAACATGAACACTGAAGCTTTCTTT
CASSLGNMNTEAFF
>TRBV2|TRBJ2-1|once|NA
TGTGCCAGCAGGGACTCCAACTCCTACAATGAGCAGTTCTTC
CASRDSNSYNEQFF
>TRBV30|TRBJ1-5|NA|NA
TGTGCCTGGAGTGAGGGAGAGCCCCAGCATTTT
CAWSEGEPQHF
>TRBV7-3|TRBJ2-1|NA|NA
TGTGCCAGCAGCTTCGCTAGCATAAAAGACAATGAGCAGTTCTTC
CASSFASIKDNEQFF
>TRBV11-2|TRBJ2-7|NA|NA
TGTGCCAGCAGCCCTAAATACAGTGCCTACGAGCAGTACTTC
CASSPKYSAYEQYF
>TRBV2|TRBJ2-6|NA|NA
TGTGCCAGCAGTGCGGAACCCCCCGGGGCCAACGTCCTGACTTTC
CASSAEPPGANVLTF
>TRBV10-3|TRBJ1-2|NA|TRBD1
TGTGCCATCAGTGAGTCGGGGGCAGGGGGCTTGGACTATGGCTACACCTTC
CAISESGAGGLDYGYTF
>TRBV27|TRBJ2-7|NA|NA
TGTGCCAGCAGTTTAGGGACGGGGCACTACGAGCAGTACTTC
CASSLGTGHYEQYF
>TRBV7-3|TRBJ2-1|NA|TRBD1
TGTGCCAGCAGCTTAACACACGCAGGGGGCAATGAGCAGTTCTTC
CASSLTHAGGNEQFF
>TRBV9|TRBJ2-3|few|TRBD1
TGTGCCAGCAGCGGAAGGACAGGGAAGGATGGAGATACGCAGTATTTT
CASSGRTGKDGDTQYF
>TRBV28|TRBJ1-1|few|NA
TGTGCCAGCAGTTTGGGACGGCGGAACACTGAAGCTTTCTTT
CASSLGRRNTEAFF
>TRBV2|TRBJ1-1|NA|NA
TGTGCCAGCAGTGAGGAGGGTTTCACTGAAGCTTTCTTT
CASSEEGFTEAFF
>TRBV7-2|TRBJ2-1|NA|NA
TGTGCCAGCAGCTTAAGGATAAATGAGCAGTTCTTC
CASSLRINEQFF
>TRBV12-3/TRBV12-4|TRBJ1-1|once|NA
TGTGCCAGCAGGGATATTGGACCAGGGAAAGCTTTCTTT
CASRDIGPGKAFF
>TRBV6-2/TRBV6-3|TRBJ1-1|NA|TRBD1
TGTGCCAGCAGTTTGACAGGGAGAGGGAACACTGAAGCTTTCTTT
CASSLTGRGNTEAFF
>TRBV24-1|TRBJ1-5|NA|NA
TGTGCCACCAGTGGGGATAGCAATCAGCCCCAGCATTTT
CATSGDSNQPQHF
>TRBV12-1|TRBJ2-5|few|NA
TGTGCCAGCAGCCCCGCTTGGGGGGCTGGAGAGACCCAGTACTTC
CASSPAWGAGETQYF
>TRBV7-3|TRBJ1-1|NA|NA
TGTGCCAGCAGCTTAAGCGGTCGCACTGAAGCTTTCTTT
CASSLSGRTEAFF
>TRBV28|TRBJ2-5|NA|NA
TGTGCCAGCAGTCGGACAGTGCGAATAGGGACCCAGTACTTC
CASSRTVRIGTQYF
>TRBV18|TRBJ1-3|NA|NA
TGTGCCAGCTCACCACAGGGATCGGGAGGAAACACCATATATTTT
CASSPQGSGGNTIYF
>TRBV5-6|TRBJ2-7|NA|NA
TGTGCCAGCAGCTTGGTTGCGGGGAACGAGCAGTACTTC
CASSLVAGNEQYF
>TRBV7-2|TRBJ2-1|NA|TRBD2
TGTGCCAGCAGCTCTGCTAGCGGGGGAGAGCAGTTCTTC
CASSSASGGEQFF
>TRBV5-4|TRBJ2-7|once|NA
TGTGCCAGCAGCTTAAGGAGGGAACCCTCCTACGAGCAGTACTTC
CASSLRREPSYEQYF
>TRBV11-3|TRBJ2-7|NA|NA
TGTGCCAGCAGCTCGTCCCGCTACGAGCAGTACTTC
CASSSSRYEQYF
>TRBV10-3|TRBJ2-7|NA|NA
TGTGCCATCAGTGACAGAGAGAACGAGCAGTACTTC
CAISDRENEQYF
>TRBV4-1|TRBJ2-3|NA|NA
TGCGCCAGCAGCCAGATCCCACGAGATACGCAGTATTTT
CASSQIPRDTQYF
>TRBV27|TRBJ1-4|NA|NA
TGTGCCAGCAGTTTGGCGTACCGACAGGCGGGCGAAAAACTGTTTTTT
CASSLAYRQAGEKLFF
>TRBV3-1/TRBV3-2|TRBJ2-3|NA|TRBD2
TGTGCCAGCAGCCTGATTAGGCTAGCGGGAAAGGATACGCAGTATTTT
CASSLIRLAGKDTQYF
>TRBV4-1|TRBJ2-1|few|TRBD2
TGCGCCAGCAGCCAAGTTGGGGGACTAGCGGGAGGTGATGAGCAGTTCTTC
CASSQVGGLAGGDEQFF
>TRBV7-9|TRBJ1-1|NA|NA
TGTGCCAGCAGTTCCACGGCGAGGGGGTGGAACACTGAAGCTTTCTTT
CASSSTARGWNTEAFF
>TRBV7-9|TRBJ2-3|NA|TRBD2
TGTGCCAGCAGCTTGGCTAGCGGGAGCGTAGATACGCAGTATTTT
CASSLASGSVDTQYF
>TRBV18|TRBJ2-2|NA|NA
TGTGCCAGCTCTCGGACAGAGAACACCGGGGAGCTGTTTTTT
CASSRTENTGELFF
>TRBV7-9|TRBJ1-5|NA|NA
TGTGCCAGCAGCCAAGGGGGGCTAACAGGGATAGGGAATCAGCCCCAGCATTTT
CASSQGGLTGIGNQPQHF
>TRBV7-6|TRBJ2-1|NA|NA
TGTGCCAGCAGCTTGGATGGGCTGGGCGGCAATGAGCAGTTCTTC
CASSLDGLGGNEQFF
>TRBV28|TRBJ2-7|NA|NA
TGTGCCAGCAGTTGGACAGTCCCAGTCGACTACGAGCAGTACTTC
CASSWTVPVDYEQYF
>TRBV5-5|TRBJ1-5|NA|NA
TGTGCCAGCAGCTTGGGGGACACAAGCAATCAGCCCCAGCATTTT
CASSLGDTSNQPQHF
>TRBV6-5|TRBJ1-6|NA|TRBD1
TGTGCCAGTTCGCGGGACAGGGGGATATCACCCCTCCACTTT
CASSRDRGISPLHF
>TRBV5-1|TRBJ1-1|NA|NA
TGCGCCAGCAGCGATTCCCCTACGGGGAACACTGAAGCTTTCTTT
CASSDSPTGNTEAFF
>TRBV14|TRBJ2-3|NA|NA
TGTGCCAGCAGCCAGGACGGCCGCACAGATACGCAGTATTTT
CASSQDGRTDTQYF
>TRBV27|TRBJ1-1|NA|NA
TGTGCCAGCTCCCGGGGGCCCAAGACCACTGAAGCTTTCTTT
CASSRGPKTTEAFF
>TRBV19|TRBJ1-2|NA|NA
TGTGCCAGTAGTCTCGGACAGCGCTATGGCTACACCTTC
CASSLGQRYGYTF
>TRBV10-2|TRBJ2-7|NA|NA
TGCGCCAGCAGTGAAACAGCGGCCAAAAACGGCGAGCAGTACTTC
CASSETAAKNGEQYF
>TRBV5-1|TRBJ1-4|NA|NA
TGCGCCAGCAGCTTAGAAGGGGCAGGTGGTGAAAAACTGTTTTTT
CASSLEGAGGEKLFF
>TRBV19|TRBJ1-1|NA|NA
TGTGCCAGTAGAACCGGGACCATGAACACTGAAGCTTTCTTT
CASRTGTMNTEAFF
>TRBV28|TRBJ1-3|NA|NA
TGTGCCAGCAGTTGGTTGCTGGATGGAAACACCATATATTTT
CASSWLLDGNTIYF
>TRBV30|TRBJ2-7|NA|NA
TGTGCCTGGAGTGTGGACGGCGAGCAGTACTTC
CAWSVDGEQYF
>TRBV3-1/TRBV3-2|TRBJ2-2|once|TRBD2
TGTGCCAGCAGCTCCCCCGGGGGGGGGCAGACCGGGGAGCTGTTTTTT
CASSSPGGGQTGELFF
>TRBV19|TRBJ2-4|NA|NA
TGTGCCAGTACGAGCGACTTAGCCAAAAACATTCAGTACTTC
CASTSDLAKNIQYF
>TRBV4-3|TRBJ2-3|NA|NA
TGCGCCAGCAGCCAAGATTGGAGTGGGATCAGCACAGATACGCAGTATTTT
CASSQDWSGISTDTQYF